This passage covers 22 T cell receptor beta chains from one sample sequenced in a study of CXCR3-negative and CXCR3-positive naive CD8 T cells. Study outcomes and limitations: Hydrophobicity was higher for TRB CDR3s found in CXCR3-positive naive cells than in CXCR3-negative naive cells.

The antigens for these receptors are not known. With UMI labels, 5' RACE was used to prepare the TRB cDNA libraries. TCRdb processed the 5' RACE reads again and assigns one entry to each CDR3 protein, with no DNA. The sample data list approximately 8,400 distinct CDR3 sequences. Material for sequencing was naive CXCR3+ CD8+ T cells from blood. Noted subset: CD45RO-CCR7+CD27+CD95- naive CD8+ T cells expressing CXCR3 (TNR3+). The receptors stem from a human donor in good health. Some clones in this sample may be carry-over from other donors' samples.

This chain joins TRBV15 and TRBJ2-7. This CDR3 is 15 amino acids long. Germline CDR1 reads LNHNV; CDR2 reads YYDKDF (reference sequence). CDR3 amino acids: CATSRPPGAPDEQYF.

This clonotype counts as medium-sized by frequency. The chain has TRBV20-1 and TRBJ2-7; the D call from TCRdb, TRBD2, cannot be confirmed without DNA. The germline V gene has CDR1 DFQATT and CDR2 SNEGSKA (reference sequence). This CDR3 spans 13 amino acids. CDR3 protein: CSAWTSGTYEQYF.

According to its frequency, this clonotype is medium-sized (0.01 to 0.1%). The chain employs TRBV20-1 and TRBJ2-1; TCRdb outputs TRBD2, but without DNA this stays unchecked. The CDR3 contains 15 residues. The germline V gene has CDR1 DFQATT and CDR2 SNEGSKA (reference sequence). CDR3 protein: CSARPSGRGLNEQFF.

Measured by frequency, this clonotype is medium-sized. CDR3 region: CASSSIWGADYEQFF. The rearrangement links TRBV12-3 or TRBV12-4 to TRBJ2-1; TCRdb's D gene call, TRBD1, goes unchecked for lack of DNA. The CDR3 length is 15 residues.

Here the CDR3 reads CASSFPRQGDNEQFF. V gene TRBV28 combines with J gene TRBJ2-1; TCRdb designates TRBD1, a call that cannot be tested without DNA. The CDR3 runs 15 residues. Germline-derived CDR1 and CDR2 are MDHEN and SYDVKM.

The chain couples TRBV11-2 to TRBJ2-7; TCRdb's D call of TRBD1 is untestable without DNA. Germline V gene sequence: CDR1 SGHAT, CDR2 FQNNGV. The CDR3 is made up of 13 amino acids. The CDR3 reads CASSLAGNYEQYF. The whole variable domain, remainder taken from reference TRBV11-2 and TRBJ2-7, is EAGVAQSPRYKIIEKRQSVAFWCNPISGHATLYWYQQILGQGPKLLIQFQNNGVVDDSQLPKDRFSAERLKGVDSTLKIQPAKLEDSAVYLCASSLAGNYEQYFGPGTRLTVT.

The chain joins TRBV7-3 to TRBJ2-1; the TCRdb call, TRBD2, lacks DNA for checking. The CDR3 contains 15 residues. Germline CDR1 and CDR2: SGHTA and FQGTGA. CDR3 sequence: CASSLTSGSHNEQFF.

By frequency, this clonotype is medium-sized. J is TRBJ2-4 and V is TRBV29-1. This CDR3 contains 14 residues. Germline V CDR1 and CDR2: SQVTM, ANQGSEA. The CDR3 here is CSVGAALAKNIQYF.

The V call is TRBV5-1, the J call TRBJ2-1; the TCRdb D gene call, TRBD1, has no DNA to confirm it. This CDR3 spans 14 amino acids. Germline loops: CDR1 SGHRS, CDR2 YFSETQ. Here the CDR3 reads CASSPGQGVNEQFF.

By frequency, this clonotype registers medium-sized (0.01 to 0.1%). The gene calls are TRBV20-1 and TRBJ2-1; TCRdb reports TRBD1, a call that lacks DNA to check it against. CDR1 is DFQATT and CDR2 is SNEGSKA in the germline V gene (reference sequence). This CDR3 spans 14 amino acids. The CDR3: CSAMTGSRGNEQFF.

This clonotype registers large by frequency. The gene calls are TRBV7-8 and TRBJ1-2; the D gene TCRdb calls, TRBD1, cannot be checked with no DNA. CDR3 length: 16 amino acids. From germline, CDR1 is SGHVS and CDR2 FQNEAQ. The CDR3 spells CASSLMGQLPPGGYTF.

The rearrangement uses TRBV29-1 and TRBJ1-2. This CDR3 spans 12 amino acids. Germline loops: CDR1 SQVTM, CDR2 ANQGSEA. CDR3 in amino acids: CSIMGTYYGYTF.

In terms of frequency, this clonotype is medium-sized. The rearrangement uses TRBV28 and TRBJ2-7; as DNA is missing, the TRBD1 call by TCRdb cannot be tested. The CDR3 sequence is 13 residues long. Per germline, CDR1 MDHEN and CDR2 SYDVKM. CDR3: CASSSTGGYEQYF. Full variable domain (rest looked up from reference TRBV28 and TRBJ2-7): DVKVTQSSRYLVKRTGEKVFLECVQDMDHENMFWYRQDPGLGLRLIYFSYDVKMKEKGDIPEGYSVSREKKERFSLILESASTNQTSMYLCASSSTGGYEQYFGPGTRLTVT.

The rearrangement uses TRBV27 and TRBJ2-7; TCRdb lists TRBD2, though no DNA is available to test this call. The CDR3 runs to 12 residues. Germline lookup yields CDR1 MNHEY and CDR2 SMNVEV (reference sequence). This CDR3 is CASSSGPAEQYF.

This clonotype is deemed medium-sized by its frequency. The chain is built from TRBV7-8 and TRBJ2-2. Germline V gene lookup returns CDR1 SGHVS and CDR2 FQNEAQ. The CDR3 loop spans 12 amino acids. This CDR3 reads CASSLEFWELFF.

This clonotype is deemed medium-sized by its frequency. The CDR3 region is CSARDPTSLGYNEQFF. The chain employs TRBV20-1 and TRBJ2-1; TCRdb designates TRBD2, a call that cannot be tested without DNA. The CDR3 sequence is 16 residues long. Per the germline V gene, CDR1 is DFQATT and CDR2 is SNEGSKA (reference sequence).

This clonotype is medium-sized by frequency. V and J are TRBV18 and TRBJ2-7. The CDR3 has 15 amino acids. Germline CDR1 reads KGHSH; CDR2 reads LQKENI. The CDR3 sequence is CASSLQREASYEQYF.

The rearrangement uses TRBV28 and TRBJ2-1; TCRdb returns TRBD2, unconfirmable since there is no DNA. CDR3 size: 14 residues. CDR1 is MDHEN, CDR2 SYDVKM, per germline. CDR3 sequence reads: CASAPRLAYNEQFF.

This clonotype is medium-sized by frequency. The chain couples TRBV18 to TRBJ2-2. The CDR3 spans 12 residues. Germline CDR1 is KGHSH and CDR2 is LQKENI. The CDR3 protein is CASSSTTWELFF.

This chain links TRBV20-1 with TRBJ1-1; TCRdb's D call, TRBD1, is unchecked because there is no DNA. In germline, CDR1 is DFQATT, CDR2 SNEGSKA (reference sequence). The CDR3 is made up of 13 amino acids. The CDR3 is CSARVFMSESAFF.

This sequence joins TRBV3-1 and TRBJ2-5. Per germline, CDR1 LGHDT and CDR2 YNNKEL (reference sequence). This CDR3 has 16 amino acids. CDR3: CASSASISKQLETQYF.

The chain links TRBV15 to TRBJ2-1. CDR1 and CDR2 from the germline V gene are LNHNV and YYDKDF (reference sequence). The CDR3 length is 14 residues. CDR3 protein: CATSTPFLYNEQFF.